One sample yielded the 6 T cell receptor beta chains listed below, sequenced in a study of blood T cell repertoires in COVID-19. The protocol was immunoSEQ multiplex PCR, while the TCRdb copy is restricted to in-frame clones and leaves out a portion. This table holds 360,000 or so clones, less than 90% found once. Sequences were obtained from PBMCs or T cells enriched from blood (not recorded which). The receptors originated from a young woman who had recovered from COVID-19.

The V gene is TRBV11-2, the J gene TRBJ2-3; 7 nucleotides align to TRBD2. The CDR3 length is 15 residues. The trim removed 5 bases at V and 0 bases at J, leaving 5 bases unmatched. Germline lookup yields CDR1 SGHAT and CDR2 FQNNGV. CDR3 nucleotides: TGTGCCAGCAGCCCCCTGCGGGGGAGCACAGATACGCAGTATTTT. Translated, it gives CASSPLRGSTDTQYF.

V is TRBV5-4 and J is TRBJ1-1; 8 bases are a match to TRBD1. The CDR3 has 14 amino acids. CDR1 is SGHNT and CDR2 is YYREEE in the germline V gene (reference sequence). V trimming: 3 bases; J trimming: 10 bases; junction bases outside the gene matches: 11. Written as DNA, the CDR3 is TGTGCCAGCAGCTGGGGGGCAGGGGGCTCGGGAGCTTTCTTT. Amino acid sequence: CASSWGAGGSGAFF.

V is TRBV6-2 or TRBV6-3 and J is TRBJ2-3; the match to TRBD2 covers 9 bases. Germline V lookup: CDR1 MNHEY, CDR2 SVGEGT. The CDR3 is 19 amino acids. J was trimmed by 0 bases and V by 2 bases; bases with no gene match: 12. CDR3 sequence reads: CASSYPSRGGHSSTDTQYF. In nucleotides, the CDR3 is TGTGCCAGCAGTTACCCTTCGCGGGGGGGACATTCTAGCACAGATACGCAGTATTTT.

The rearrangement joins TRBV21-1 to TRBJ1-2; TRBD1, the D gene given by the table, was not confirmed from the DNA. TRBV21-1 represents a pseudogene. This CDR3 has 15 residues. The CDR3 coding sequence is TGTGCCAGCAGCAAAGGTTGGACAGGGGTAGATGGCTACACCTTC. It yields the protein CASSKGWTGVDGYTF.

This chain connects TRBV28 to TRBJ1-6; possibly TRBD1 for D (5 bases). The V gene lost 3 bases and the J gene lost 9 bases, with 12 bases spanning the gap. Germline CDR1 reads MDHEN; CDR2 reads SYDVKM. CDR3 size: 14 residues. Here the CDR3 DNA reads TGTGCCAGCAGTTTGGAGGGACGGAGTTCACCCCTCCACTTT. It yields the protein CASSLEGRSSPLHF.

This clone occurred a few times. The chain has TRBV29-1 and TRBJ1-1, with D uncertain. Germline assignment: CDR1 SQVTM and CDR2 ANQGSEA. CDR3 length: 14 amino acids. V lost 3 bases to trimming and J lost 4 bases, with 15 bases between them. This CDR3 is CSVEWGGFGTEAFF. Here the CDR3 DNA reads TGCAGCGTTGAGTGGGGAGGGTTTGGCACTGAAGCTTTCTTT.